This T cell receptor beta chain is from a study of shared clonotypes between healthy human individuals. Per the germline V gene, CDR1 is LNHNV and CDR2 is YYDKDF (reference sequence). CDR3 size: 15 residues. V was pared by 0 bases and J by 6 bases, with 12 bases between. TCRdb keeps only in-frame clones here, not all; method: immunoSEQ multiplex PCR. This table holds roughly 380,000 clones, approximately 96% found once. The V call is TRBV15, the J call TRBJ2-4; D is uncertain. The receptor was isolated from a man aged 25 to 45 in good health. The sample taken for sequencing was memory CD8+ T cells sorted from blood. Subset: CD45RO+ cells pooled with CCR7-negative TemRA cells. The CDR3 loop reads CATSRDRERINIQYF. CDR3 nucleotides: TGTGCCACCAGCAGAGATAGAGAGAGGATAAACATTCAGTACTTC.